The 17 T cell receptor beta chains presented below share a single source sample, sequenced in a study of shared clonotypes between healthy human individuals. Data came from immunoSEQ multiplex PCR; TCRdb stores just in-frame clones and leaves some out. The data contain around 700,000 clones, under 95% of them singletons. Terminally differentiated effector memory CD45RA+ cells were left out of the naive CD8 fraction, which was CD45RO-negative and positively selected for CCR7. The sample taken for sequencing was naive CD8+ T cells sorted from blood. The source of these receptors is a man aged 30-40 years in good health.

This chain joins TRBV19 and TRBJ2-1; 9 bases are a match to TRBD2. CDR1 is LNHDA, CDR2 SQIVND, per germline (reference sequence). V was clipped by 9 bases and J by 7 bases; unmatched bases: 10. CDR3 length: 14 amino acids. The CDR3 reads CASSGRGRVNEQFF. CDR3 nucleotides: TGTGCCAGCTCTGGACGCGGGAGGGTAAATGAGCAGTTCTTC.

The V call is TRBV7-6, the J call TRBJ2-1; 14 bases line up with TRBD2. V dropped 4 bases and J dropped 3; count of bases not matched to a gene: 11. CDR1 and CDR2 (germline): SGHVS, FNYEAQ. The CDR3 loop spans 19 amino acids. The CDR3 region is CASSSPPGTSGSNYNEQFF. Here the CDR3 DNA reads TGTGCCAGCAGCTCTCCCCCCGGGACTAGCGGGAGTAACTACAATGAGCAGTTCTTC.

The chain is built from TRBV5-1 and TRBJ2-7; 9 bases line up with TRBD1. This CDR3 is built from 16 residues. The V gene end was trimmed by 3 bases and the J gene end by 4 bases; junction bases not matched to a gene: 11. CDR1 and CDR2 from the germline V gene are SGHRS and YFSETQ. The CDR3 reads CASSSKQGASGYEQYF. The CDR3 DNA is TGCGCCAGCAGCTCCAAACAGGGGGCCTCTGGGTACGAGCAGTACTTC.

The chain couples TRBV27 to TRBJ1-1; unclear D gene. CDR1 and CDR2 (germline): MNHEY, SMNVEV (reference sequence). The CDR3 sequence is 15 residues long. V was shortened by 6 bases and J by 3 bases, with 17 bases between the two germline ends. The CDR3 reads CASSELGPFYTEAFF. The CDR3 DNA reads as TGTGCCAGCAGCGAACTCGGACCCTTCTACACTGAAGCTTTCTTT.

This rearrangement joins TRBV10-2 to TRBJ2-3, with a possible D match to TRBD2 (5 bases). V lost 4 bases, J lost 0 bases, and 11 bases lay in between. The CDR3 extends over 15 amino acids. Germline V gene lookup returns CDR1 WSHSY and CDR2 SAAADI. This CDR3 is CASSVVGGSTDTQYF. For the CDR3, the DNA is TGCGCCAGCAGTGTGGTCGGCGGGAGCACAGATACGCAGTATTTT.

This chain joins TRBV18 and TRBJ1-2, with TRBD1 identical over 7 bases. The CDR3 has 13 residues. J gave up 8 bases and V 7 bases, and 10 bases lay outside the gene matches. Looked up from germline, CDR1 is KGHSH and CDR2 is LQKENI. The DNA of the CDR3 is TGTGCCAGCTGTGACAGGGAAGAGCAAGGCTACACCTTC. It yields the protein CASCDREEQGYTF. The entire variable domain, with the rest obtained from reference TRBV18 and TRBJ1-2, is as follows: NAGVMQNPRHLVRRRGQEARLRCSPMKGHSHVYWYRQLPEEGLKFMVYLQKENIIDESGMPKERFSAEFPKEGPSILRIQQVVRGDSAAYFCASCDREEQGYTFGSGTRLTVV.

This clone was observed once. This chain joins TRBV11-2 and TRBJ2-7, with TRBD1 matching over 11 bases. After removal of 5 bases from V and 6 bases from J, the junction contained 6 bases not matched to a gene. There are 14 residues in the CDR3. CDR1 and CDR2 (germline): SGHAT, FQNNGV. The CDR3 DNA sequence: TGTGCCAGCAGCACCTTCGGGACAGGGGGCGAGCAGTACTTC. The encoded protein is CASSTFGTGGEQYF.

The CDR3 nucleotides read TGTGCCAGCAGCTTAGAAGAGACCCAGTACTTC. Its protein product is CASSLEETQYF. The chain has TRBV2 and TRBJ2-5; D gene ambiguous. From germline, CDR1 is SNHLY and CDR2 FYNNEI. The germline V and J ends were trimmed by 6 bases and 3 bases, with 5 bases remaining between them. This CDR3 region has 11 residues.

The rearrangement uses TRBV27 and TRBJ2-7; TRBD1 matches 8 bases. The V segment lost 5 bases and the J segment 2 bases; nucleotides outside the gene matches: 8. The length of the CDR3 is 15 residues. From germline, CDR1 is MNHEY and CDR2 SMNVEV (reference sequence). CDR3 protein: CASSPGQGGTYEQYF. As DNA, the CDR3 is TGTGCCAGCAGTCCAGGACAGGGAGGCACCTACGAGCAGTACTTC.

The chain links TRBV29-1 to TRBJ2-3; possible D gene TRBD1, 6 bases. Trimming removed 6 bases at V and 3 bases at J, with 25 bases between. Germline loops: CDR1 SQVTM, CDR2 ANQGSEA. The CDR3 runs to 17 residues. CDR3 region: CSVGADRSDGDTDTQYF. The CDR3 DNA reads TGCAGCGTGGGGGCAGACAGGAGCGACGGCGATACAGATACGCAGTATTTT.

This chain links TRBV5-5 with TRBJ1-1; D perhaps matches TRBD1 (5 bases). Deletions cut 4 bases from V and 1 base from J, with 14 bases between. Looked up from germline, CDR1 is SGHKS and CDR2 is YYEKEE (reference sequence). This CDR3 is built from 15 residues. Written as DNA, the CDR3 is TGTGCCAGCAGCGAAATTGTGCAGGGGAACACTGAAGCTTTCTTT. This translates into CASSEIVQGNTEAFF.

The V gene is TRBV9, the J gene TRBJ2-1, with D possibly being TRBD1 or TRBD2 (5 bases each). Germline values: CDR1 SGDLS, CDR2 YYNGEE. Between the trimmed V and J ends, which lost 0 bases and 10 bases, there was a span of 14 bases. The CDR3 length is 14 residues. CDR3 region: CASSVDEGYIEQFF. The CDR3 DNA follows: TGTGCCAGCAGCGTAGATGAGGGGTACATCGAGCAGTTCTTC.

This clone was seen just once. The CDR3 coding sequence is TGTGCCAGCAGACAGGGACTAGCGGGAGCGGGGACCGGGGAGCTGTTTTTT. Protein: CASRQGLAGAGTGELFF. V and J are TRBV28 and TRBJ2-2; TRBD2 agrees at 14 bases. This CDR3 has 17 residues. The V segment lost 6 bases and the J segment 5 bases; nucleotides outside the gene matches: 8. Germline V gives CDR1 MDHEN, CDR2 SYDVKM. Based on the CDR3 plus reference TRBV28 and TRBJ2-2, the full variable domain is DVKVTQSSRYLVKRTGEKVFLECVQDMDHENMFWYRQDPGLGLRLIYFSYDVKMKEKGDIPEGYSVSREKKERFSLILESASTNQTSMYLCASRQGLAGAGTGELFFGEGSRLTVL.

This clone was seen once. The chain joins TRBV5-6 to TRBJ2-1; the match to TRBD1 covers 7 bases. With V trimmed by 3 bases and J by 4 bases, 19 bases remained unmatched. Germline CDR1 and CDR2: SGHDT and YYEEEE. The length of the CDR3 is 19 residues. Written as DNA, the CDR3 is TGTGCCAGCAGCTCCCCGTTTCAAACCGGGACAGCAACATACAATGAGCAGTTCTTC. Amino acids: CASSSPFQTGTATYNEQFF.

The chain carries TRBV2 and TRBJ2-1; D gene ambiguous. The V and J ends lost 6 bases and 7 bases respectively, with 19 bases between them. The germline gives CDR1 SNHLY, CDR2 FYNNEI. CDR3 size: 15 residues. CDR3 protein: CASRESRTLTNEQFF. The CDR3 DNA reads TGTGCCAGCAGAGAATCTAGAACCCTGACAAATGAGCAGTTCTTC.

This clone showed up just once. This rearrangement joins TRBV9 to TRBJ2-7; 8 bases map to TRBD2. V lost 4 bases to trimming and J lost 0 bases; unmatched junction nucleotides: 12. The CDR3 runs to 17 residues. Germline V gives CDR1 SGDLS, CDR2 YYNGEE. The CDR3 loop reads CASSPGGGGAHSYEQYF. The DNA of the CDR3 is TGTGCCAGCAGCCCGGGGGGGGGTGGGGCGCACTCCTACGAGCAGTACTTC. Supplemented by reference TRBV9 and TRBJ2-7, the full variable domain reads DSGVTQTPKHLITATGQRVTLRCSPRSGDLSVYWYQQSLDQGLQFLIQYYNGEERAKGNILERFSAQQFPDLHSELNLSSLELGDSALYFCASSPGGGGAHSYEQYFGPGTRLTVT.

This chain joins TRBV28 and TRBJ1-2; maybe TRBD1 (5 bases). The CDR3 has 13 amino acids. The germline gives CDR1 MDHEN, CDR2 SYDVKM. The V end was cut by 3 bases, the J end by 2 bases, with 7 bases between. The CDR3 region has the DNA TGTGCCAGCAGTTTCGACAGAAACTATGGCTACACCTTC. Protein product: CASSFDRNYGYTF.